The 27 T cell receptor beta chains below come from one sample, sequenced in a study of blood T cell repertoires in COVID-19. The protocol was immunoSEQ multiplex PCR, while the TCRdb copy is restricted to in-frame clones and leaves out a portion. The table records 10,000 to 15,000 clones, just under 80% of them present only once. The specimen sequenced was peripheral blood. These receptors originate from a human donor in a cohort sampled during active COVID-19.

This sequence joins TRBV28 and TRBJ2-1; maybe TRBD2 (5 bases). V gave up 3 bases and J gave up 12 bases, with 18 bases separating them. The CDR3 contains 14 residues. Germline loops: CDR1 MDHEN, CDR2 SYDVKM. The CDR3 protein is CASSLDFLAPRQFF. The CDR3 DNA follows: TGTGCCAGCAGTTTGGACTTTCTAGCACCTCGGCAGTTCTTC.

The J gene is TRBJ2-5, the V gene TRBV4-2; no reliable D call. The germline V and J ends were trimmed by 1 base and 5 bases, with 8 bases remaining between them. The CDR3 consists of 13 residues. Germline lookup yields CDR1 LGHNA and CDR2 YNFKEQ. CDR3 region: CASSQASMETQYF. CDR3 bases: TGTGCCAGCAGCCAAGCTAGTATGGAGACCCAGTACTTC.

The chain uses TRBV7-8 and TRBJ2-7, with TRBD1 identical over 10 bases. Germline loops: CDR1 SGHVS, CDR2 FQNEAQ. The CDR3 is 13 residues long. With 5 bases clipped from V and 3 bases from J, the junction kept 1 base outside the gene matches. The CDR3 DNA follows: TGTGCCAGCAGCCGGGACAGGGGCTACGAGCAGTACTTC. It translates to CASSRDRGYEQYF.

This chain joins TRBV6-2 or TRBV6-3 and TRBJ1-5, with 7 bases fitting TRBD1. CDR1 is MNHEY and CDR2 is SVGEGT in the germline V gene. Germline trimming cut 0 bases from V and 1 base from J; bases unmatched to any gene: 6. The CDR3 totals 17 residues. The CDR3 coding sequence is TGTGCCAGCAGTTACTCGGAGGGGGCGGGGAGCAATCAGCCCCAGCATTTT. Protein sequence: CASSYSEGAGSNQPQHF.

The chain couples TRBV5-1 to TRBJ2-1; D is perhaps TRBD1 (5 bases). V was shortened by 0 bases and J by 5 bases, with 12 bases between the two germline ends. CDR1 is SGHRS, CDR2 YFSETQ, per germline. The CDR3 loop spans 15 amino acids. CDR3 protein: CASSLAGQGNNEQFF. The CDR3 bases are TGCGCCAGCAGCTTGGCCGGTCAGGGCAACAATGAGCAGTTCTTC.

This clone was recorded only once. The gene calls are TRBV19 and TRBJ1-1; tentative D call: TRBD1 (5 bases). Germline V CDR1 and CDR2: LNHDA, SQIVND (reference sequence). The V end lost 10 bases, the J end lost 8 bases, and 20 bases lay between the germline ends. This CDR3 spans 13 amino acids. The CDR3 nucleotides are TGTGCCACCCTGACGGAGGGTCGGGGGGAAGCTTTCTTT. It translates to CATLTEGRGEAFF.

The rearrangement uses TRBV2 and TRBJ2-3; D is possibly TRBD1 (5 bases). With 6 bases removed from V and 3 bases from J, the gap between germline ends came to 10 bases. Germline V gene sequence: CDR1 SNHLY, CDR2 FYNNEI. This CDR3 has 13 residues. CDR3 sequence (DNA): TGTGCCAGCAGGCAAAGGGGTACAGATACGCAGTATTTT. Protein: CASRQRGTDTQYF.

The chain recombines TRBV2 with TRBJ1-4, with TRBD1 matching 10 bases. J lost 11 bases, V lost 2 bases, and 11 bases had no gene match. CDR3 size: 16 residues. CDR1 and CDR2 from the germline V gene are SNHLY and FYNNEI. CDR3 amino acids: CASSESGTGASRKLFF. CDR3 DNA: TGTGCCAGCAGTGAAAGCGGGACAGGGGCGTCACGGAAACTGTTTTTT.

The chain joins TRBV5-1 to TRBJ1-3, with TRBD1 as a possible D gene (5 bases). The CDR3 length is 16 residues. V was cut by 7 bases and J by 0 bases, with 17 bases left in between. Germline V gene lookup returns CDR1 SGHRS and CDR2 YFSETQ. This chain's CDR3 is CASSSGSGDSGNTIYF. In DNA form, the CDR3 reads TGCGCCAGCTCTTCAGGGTCGGGGGACTCTGGAAACACCATATATTTT.

As DNA, the CDR3 is TGCGCCAGCTCCCGTGGGGAGGGAGAGACCCAGTACTTC. Translated, it gives CASSRGEGETQYF. The J gene is TRBJ2-5, the V gene TRBV10-2; 7 bases line up with TRBD2. The CDR3 is 13 residues long. The germline V gene has CDR1 WSHSY and CDR2 SAAADI. Trimming at V came to 8 bases and at J to 4 bases, leaving 7 bases not matched to a gene.

V gene TRBV5-1 combines with J gene TRBJ2-1; no firm D call. The CDR3 extends over 13 amino acids. V lost 2 bases to trimming and J lost 8 bases, with 11 bases between them. From germline, CDR1 is SGHRS and CDR2 YFSETQ. CDR3 DNA sequence: TGCGCCAGCAGCTTCGGGTCGTCCGATGAGCAGTTCTTC. Translating it yields CASSFGSSDEQFF.

J is TRBJ2-2 and V is TRBV11-1; D is ambiguous. V was shortened by 4 bases and J by 8 bases, with 11 bases between the two germline ends. The V gene's germline CDR1 is SGHAT and CDR2 FQDESV (reference sequence). The CDR3 contains 13 residues. This CDR3 reads CASSSLRGGELFF. The CDR3 coding sequence is TGTGCCAGCAGCTCACTCCGAGGTGGGGAGCTGTTTTTT.

This clone occurred once. The V call is TRBV19, the J call TRBJ2-7, with TRBD1 matching over 8 bases. This CDR3 has 14 residues. Trimming at V came to 6 bases and at J to 6 bases, leaving 10 bases not matched to a gene. CDR1 and CDR2 (germline): LNHDA, SQIVND (reference sequence). The CDR3 here is CASSVRGQAGEQYF. In nucleotides, the CDR3 is TGTGCCAGTAGCGTCAGGGGGCAGGCGGGCGAGCAGTACTTC.

The chain joins TRBV4-1 to TRBJ2-3; TRBD2 agrees at 9 bases. The germline CDR1 and CDR2 sequences are MGHRA and YSYEKL. The J segment lost 2 bases and the V segment lost 1 base, leaving 7 bases of the junction unmatched. This CDR3 region has 17 residues. The CDR3 loop is CASSQAKSGGFTDTQYF. In DNA, the CDR3 is TGCGCCAGCAGCCAAGCGAAAAGCGGGGGGTTCACAGATACGCAGTATTTT.

This rearrangement joins TRBV27 to TRBJ2-7, with 7 bases identical to TRBD1. V was clipped by 8 bases and J by 3 bases; unmatched bases: 13. Germline CDR1 reads MNHEY; CDR2 reads SMNVEV (reference sequence). This CDR3 is 15 amino acids long. CDR3 DNA sequence: TGTGCCAGCGGGTATCGGACAGGCTTCAACTACGAGCAGTACTTC. It codes for CASGYRTGFNYEQYF.

V gene TRBV15 combines with J gene TRBJ2-5; TRBD2 matches 7 bases. CDR1 and CDR2 from the germline V gene are LNHNV and YYDKDF (reference sequence). This CDR3 has 15 amino acids. Germline trimming cut 0 bases from V and 5 bases from J; bases unmatched to any gene: 6. Here the CDR3 DNA reads TGTGCCACCAGCAGAGAAGGGTCAGCGGGGGAGACCCAGTACTTC. Translation gives CATSREGSAGETQYF.

J is TRBJ2-7 and V is TRBV4-1; 7 bases fit TRBD1. CDR1 MGHRA and CDR2 YSYEKL come from the germline V gene. The CDR3 is 13 residues long. V shed 4 bases, J shed 3 bases, and the junction held 3 bases outside the gene matches. In DNA, the CDR3 is TGCGCCAGCAGCCCCTACAGGGGCTACGAGCAGTACTTC. It yields the protein CASSPYRGYEQYF.

The V gene is TRBV19, the J gene TRBJ1-4; TRBD1 agrees at 9 bases. J was trimmed by 8 bases and V by 5 bases; bases with no gene match: 6. The CDR3 length is 14 residues. Germline CDR1 LNHDA, CDR2 SQIVND (reference sequence). The CDR3 sequence: CASSPTGGSEKLFF. CDR3 bases: TGTGCCAGTAGTCCAACAGGGGGCTCAGAAAAACTGTTTTTT.

A single count supports this clone. The chain employs TRBV19 and TRBJ1-1, with a possible D match to TRBD1 (6 bases). V lost 6 bases and J 5 bases, leaving 10 bases between the germline ends. The germline gives CDR1 LNHDA, CDR2 SQIVND (reference sequence). This CDR3 is 12 amino acids long. CDR3 nucleotide sequence: TGTGCCAGTAGACAGGGTGGGACTGAAGCTTTCTTT. Its translation is CASRQGGTEAFF. Variable domain in full (rest from reference TRBV19 and TRBJ1-1): DGGITQSPKYLFRKEGQNVTLSCEQNLNHDAMYWYRQDPGQGLRLIYYSQIVNDFQKGDIAEGYSVSREKKESFPLTVTSAQKNPTAFYLCASRQGGTEAFFGQGTRLTVV.

This chain joins TRBV5-5 and TRBJ2-3; D may be TRBD1 (6 bases). The germline V gene has CDR1 SGHKS and CDR2 YYEKEE (reference sequence). The CDR3 runs 13 residues. The V gene lost 5 bases and the J gene lost 1 base, with 8 bases spanning the gap. CDR3 sequence (DNA): TGTGCCAGCAGTCCAGGGGGCACAGATACGCAGTATTTT. Translated, it gives CASSPGGTDTQYF.

J is TRBJ1-2 and V is TRBV19; the D is unclear. Germline CDR1 is LNHDA and CDR2 is SQIVND (reference sequence). Trimming cost V 3 bases and J 4 bases, with 3 bases left between them. The CDR3 is 11 amino acids. CDR3 region: CASSIFYGYTF. The CDR3 DNA sequence: TGTGCCAGTAGTATCTTCTATGGCTACACCTTC.

This chain connects TRBV7-2 to TRBJ1-6; the D is unclear. The germline CDR1 and CDR2 sequences are SGHTA and FQGNSA. Trimming stripped 1 base from V and 7 bases from J, with 14 bases between. The CDR3 is made up of 16 amino acids. The CDR3 coding sequence is TGTGCCAGCAGCTTAGGGGGTCCGGGGAGAAATTCACCCCTCCACTTT. It specifies CASSLGGPGRNSPLHF.

This clone has only one observation. The chain uses TRBV19 and TRBJ2-3; a weak D match, TRBD2 (6 bases). V was cut by 4 bases and J by 3 bases, with 8 bases left in between. There are 13 residues in the CDR3. CDR1 and CDR2 (germline): LNHDA, SQIVND (reference sequence). This CDR3 reads CASSNGGTDTQYF. The CDR3 nucleotides read TGTGCCAGTAGTAACGGGGGTACAGATACGCAGTATTTT.

The rearrangement joins TRBV2 to TRBJ1-3, with D possibly being TRBD1 (6 bases). CDR3 length: 14 amino acids. V was trimmed by 2 bases and J by 4 bases, leaving 9 bases between them. Germline CDR1 SNHLY, CDR2 FYNNEI. The CDR3: CASSESGDGNTIYF. Here the CDR3 DNA reads TGTGCCAGCAGTGAATCAGGGGACGGAAACACCATATATTTT.

The chain recombines TRBV6-1 with TRBJ2-6, with 9 positions matching TRBD1. This CDR3 is built from 16 residues. The V gene's germline CDR1 is MNHNS and CDR2 SASEGT. V lost 4 bases to trimming and J lost 2 bases; unmatched junction nucleotides: 3. The CDR3: CASSVTGGAGANVLTF. CDR3 DNA: TGTGCCAGCAGTGTTACAGGGGGCGCTGGGGCCAACGTCCTGACTTTC.

By proportion, this clone is medium-sized. The chain couples TRBV6-5 to TRBJ1-6; D perhaps matches TRBD1 (6 bases). The V gene lost 0 bases and the J gene lost 8 bases, with 11 bases spanning the gap. The CDR3 loop spans 15 amino acids. Germline lookup yields CDR1 MNHEY and CDR2 SVGAGI. CDR3 in amino acids: CASSYSRDTHSPLHF. The CDR3 DNA reads as TGTGCCAGCAGTTACTCCCGGGACACACATTCACCCCTCCACTTT.

The chain couples TRBV4-2 to TRBJ2-2; TRBD2 aligns across 12 bases. Germline lookup yields CDR1 LGHNA and CDR2 YNFKEQ. This CDR3 is 17 amino acids long. Unmatched junction bases numbered 4, after V lost 1 base and J lost 4 bases. CDR3 nucleotides: TGTGCCAGCAGCCAAGGACTAGCGGGGGACGGCACCGGGGAGCTGTTTTTT. Protein: CASSQGLAGDGTGELFF.